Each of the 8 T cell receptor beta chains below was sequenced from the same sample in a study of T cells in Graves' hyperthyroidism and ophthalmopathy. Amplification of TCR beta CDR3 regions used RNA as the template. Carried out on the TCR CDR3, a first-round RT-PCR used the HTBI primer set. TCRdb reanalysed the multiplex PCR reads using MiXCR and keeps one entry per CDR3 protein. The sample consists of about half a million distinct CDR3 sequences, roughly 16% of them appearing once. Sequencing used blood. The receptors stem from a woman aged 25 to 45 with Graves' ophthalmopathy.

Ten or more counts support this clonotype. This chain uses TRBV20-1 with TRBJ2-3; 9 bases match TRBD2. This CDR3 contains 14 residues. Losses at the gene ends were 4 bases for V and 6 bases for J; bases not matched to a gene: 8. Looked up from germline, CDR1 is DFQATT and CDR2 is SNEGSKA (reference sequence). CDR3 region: CSATRASGVDTQYF. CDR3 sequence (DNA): TGCAGTGCTACTAGGGCTAGCGGGGTGGATACGCAGTATTTT.

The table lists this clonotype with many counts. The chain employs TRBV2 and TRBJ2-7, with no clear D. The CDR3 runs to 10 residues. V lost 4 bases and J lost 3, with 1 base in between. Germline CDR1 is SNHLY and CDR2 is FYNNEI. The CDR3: CASSGYEQYF. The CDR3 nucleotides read TGTGCCAGCAGTGGCTACGAGCAGTACTTC. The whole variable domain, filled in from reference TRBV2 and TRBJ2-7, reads EPEVTQTPSHQVTQMGQEVILRCVPISNHLYFYWYRQILGQKVEFLVSFYNNEISEKSEIFDDQFSVERPDGSNFTLKIRSTKLEDSAMYFCASSGYEQYFGPGTRLTVT.

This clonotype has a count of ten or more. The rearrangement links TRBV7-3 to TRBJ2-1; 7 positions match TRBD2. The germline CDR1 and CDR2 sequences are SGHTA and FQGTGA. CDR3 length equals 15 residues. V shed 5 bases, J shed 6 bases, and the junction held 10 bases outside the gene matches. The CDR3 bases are TGTGCCAGCAGCCCATCGCCGTGGGGGGGCAATGAGCAGTTCTTC. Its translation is CASSPSPWGGNEQFF.

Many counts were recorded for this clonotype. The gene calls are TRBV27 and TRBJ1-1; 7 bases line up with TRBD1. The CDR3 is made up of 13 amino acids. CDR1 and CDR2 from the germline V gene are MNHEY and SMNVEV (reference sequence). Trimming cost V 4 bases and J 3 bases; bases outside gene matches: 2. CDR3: CASSWGTDTEAFF. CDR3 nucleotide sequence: TGTGCCAGCAGTTGGGGGACAGACACTGAAGCTTTCTTT.

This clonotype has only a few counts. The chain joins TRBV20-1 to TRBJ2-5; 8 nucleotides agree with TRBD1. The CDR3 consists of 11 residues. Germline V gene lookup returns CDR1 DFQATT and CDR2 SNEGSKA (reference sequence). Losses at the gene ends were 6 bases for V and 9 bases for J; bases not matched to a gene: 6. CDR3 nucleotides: TGCAGTGCAGGGGACAGGTGGGCCCAGTACTTC. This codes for CSAGDRWAQYF.

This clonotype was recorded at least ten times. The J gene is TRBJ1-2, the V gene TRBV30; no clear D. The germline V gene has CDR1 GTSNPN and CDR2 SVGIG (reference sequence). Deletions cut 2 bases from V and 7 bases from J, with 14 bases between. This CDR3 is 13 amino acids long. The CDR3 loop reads CAWSPAVLGGYTF. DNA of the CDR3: TGTGCCTGGAGTCCCGCCGTACTCGGTGGCTACACCTTC.

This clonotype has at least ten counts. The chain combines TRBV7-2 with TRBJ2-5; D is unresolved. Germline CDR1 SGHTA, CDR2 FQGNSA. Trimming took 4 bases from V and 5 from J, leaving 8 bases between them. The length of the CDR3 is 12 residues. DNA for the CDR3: TGTGCCAGCAGCTCCTATGGGGAGACCCAGTACTTC. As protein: CASSSYGETQYF.

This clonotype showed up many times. The CDR3 spells CASSSTPYEQYF. For the CDR3, the DNA is TGTGCCAGCAGTTCGACACCCTACGAGCAGTACTTC. The gene calls are TRBV28 and TRBJ2-7, with D uncertain. Trimming took off 4 bases at V and 2 bases at J, with 6 bases between the two ends. The germline V gene has CDR1 MDHEN and CDR2 SYDVKM. The CDR3 has 12 amino acids.